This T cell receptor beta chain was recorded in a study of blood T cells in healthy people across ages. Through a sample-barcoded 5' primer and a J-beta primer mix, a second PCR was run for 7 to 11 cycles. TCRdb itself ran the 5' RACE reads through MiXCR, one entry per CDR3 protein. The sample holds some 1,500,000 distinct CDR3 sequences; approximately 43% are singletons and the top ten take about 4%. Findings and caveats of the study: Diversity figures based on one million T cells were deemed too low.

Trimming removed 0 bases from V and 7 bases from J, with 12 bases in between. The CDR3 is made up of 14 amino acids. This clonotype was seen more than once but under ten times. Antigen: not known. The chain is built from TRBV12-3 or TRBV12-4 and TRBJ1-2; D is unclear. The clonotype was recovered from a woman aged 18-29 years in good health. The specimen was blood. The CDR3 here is CASSLAQIGGGYTF. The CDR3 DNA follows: TGTGCCAGCAGTTTAGCCCAGATAGGCGGTGGCTACACCTTC.